This TCR beta chain appears in the sequencing data of a study of neoadjuvant nivolumab and ipilimumab in lung cancer. The germline gives CDR1 WNHNN, CDR2 SYGVQD (reference sequence). This CDR3 spans 10 amino acids. Trimming took off 8 bases at V and 8 bases at J, with 7 bases between the two ends. This clone came up a few times. The repertoire was sequenced with immunoSEQ multiplex PCR; TCRdb's copy has only in-frame clones and lacks some. The sample includes roughly 39,000 clones, about 91% of them seen just once. The chain couples TRBV10-1 to TRBJ2-1; D ambiguous. This specimen was peripheral blood, taken before neoadjuvant nivolumab, alone or with ipilimumab. The TCR sequence derives from an adult with non-small cell lung cancer. CDR3 residues: CASGDHEQFF. For the CDR3, the DNA is TGCGCCAGCGGGGATCATGAGCAGTTCTTC.